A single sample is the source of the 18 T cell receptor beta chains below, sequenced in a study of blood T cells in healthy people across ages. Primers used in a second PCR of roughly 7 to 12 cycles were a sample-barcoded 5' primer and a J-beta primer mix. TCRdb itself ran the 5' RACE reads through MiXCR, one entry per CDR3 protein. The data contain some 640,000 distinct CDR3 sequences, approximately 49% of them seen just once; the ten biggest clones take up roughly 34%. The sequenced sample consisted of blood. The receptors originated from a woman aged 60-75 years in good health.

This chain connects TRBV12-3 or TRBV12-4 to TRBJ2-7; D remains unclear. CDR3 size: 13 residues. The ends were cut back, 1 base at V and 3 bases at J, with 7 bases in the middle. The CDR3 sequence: CASSLDSFYEQYF. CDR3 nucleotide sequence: TGTGCCAGCAGTTTAGACAGCTTCTACGAGCAGTACTTC.

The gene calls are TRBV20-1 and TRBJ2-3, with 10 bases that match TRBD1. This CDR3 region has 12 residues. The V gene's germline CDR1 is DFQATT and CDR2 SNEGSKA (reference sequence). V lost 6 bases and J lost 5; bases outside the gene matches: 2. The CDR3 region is CSARTGGDTQYF. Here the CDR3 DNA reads TGCAGTGCAAGGACAGGGGGAGATACGCAGTATTTT.

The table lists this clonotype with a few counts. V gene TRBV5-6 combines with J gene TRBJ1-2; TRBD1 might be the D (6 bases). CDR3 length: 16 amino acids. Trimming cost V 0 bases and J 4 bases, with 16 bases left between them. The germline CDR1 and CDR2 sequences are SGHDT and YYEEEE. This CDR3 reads CASSLGGRQEVYGYTF. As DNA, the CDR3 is TGTGCCAGCAGCTTGGGCGGGAGACAGGAGGTCTATGGCTACACCTTC.

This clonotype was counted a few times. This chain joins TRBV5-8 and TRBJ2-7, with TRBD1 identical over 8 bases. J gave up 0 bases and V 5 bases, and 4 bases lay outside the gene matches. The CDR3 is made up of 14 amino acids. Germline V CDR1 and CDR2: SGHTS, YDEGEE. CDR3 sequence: CASSRTGLSYEQYF. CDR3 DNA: TGTGCCAGCAGTAGGACAGGGCTCTCCTACGAGCAGTACTTC.

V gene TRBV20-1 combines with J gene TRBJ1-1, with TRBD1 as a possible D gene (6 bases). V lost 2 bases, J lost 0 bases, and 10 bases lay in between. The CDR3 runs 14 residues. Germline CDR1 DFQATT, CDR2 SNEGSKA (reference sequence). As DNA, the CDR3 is TGCAGTGCTAGAAGGGCAGGGGTGAACACTGAAGCTTTCTTT. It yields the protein CSARRAGVNTEAFF.

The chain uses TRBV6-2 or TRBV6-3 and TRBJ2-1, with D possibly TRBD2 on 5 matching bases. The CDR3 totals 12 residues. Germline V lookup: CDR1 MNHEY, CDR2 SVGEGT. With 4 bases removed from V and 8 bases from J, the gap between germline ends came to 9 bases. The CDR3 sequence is CASSLQRYEQFF. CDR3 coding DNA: TGTGCCAGCAGTTTACAGCGGTATGAGCAGTTCTTC.

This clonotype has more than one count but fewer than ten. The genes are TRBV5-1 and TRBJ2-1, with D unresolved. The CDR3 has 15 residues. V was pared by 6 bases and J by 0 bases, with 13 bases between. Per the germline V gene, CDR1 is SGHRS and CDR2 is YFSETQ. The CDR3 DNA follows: TGCGCCAGCAATCCCTACCCGAGCTCCTACAATGAGCAGTTCTTC. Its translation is CASNPYPSSYNEQFF.

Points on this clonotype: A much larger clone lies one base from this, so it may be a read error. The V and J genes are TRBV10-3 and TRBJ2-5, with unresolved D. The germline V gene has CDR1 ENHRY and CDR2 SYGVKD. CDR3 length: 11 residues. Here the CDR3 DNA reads TGTGCCATCGGTGAAGAAGAGACCCAGTACTTC. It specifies CAIGEEETQYF.

The CDR3 DNA reads TGCGCCAGCAGCCCCACACTAGCGGGAGTTAACACCGGGGAGCTGTTTTTT. Translation gives CASSPTLAGVNTGELFF. The genes are TRBV4-3 and TRBJ2-2; 11 nucleotides match TRBD2. V was clipped by 4 bases and J by 2 bases; unmatched bases: 6. CDR1 and CDR2 (germline): LGHNA, YSLEER. This CDR3 has 17 residues.

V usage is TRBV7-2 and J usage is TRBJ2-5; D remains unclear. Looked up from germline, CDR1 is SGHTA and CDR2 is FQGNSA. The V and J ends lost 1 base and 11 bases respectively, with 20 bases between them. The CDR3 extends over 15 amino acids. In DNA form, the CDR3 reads TGTGCCAGCAGCTTAGGGACCTTAACTTACAATGAGCAGTACTTC. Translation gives CASSLGTLTYNEQYF.

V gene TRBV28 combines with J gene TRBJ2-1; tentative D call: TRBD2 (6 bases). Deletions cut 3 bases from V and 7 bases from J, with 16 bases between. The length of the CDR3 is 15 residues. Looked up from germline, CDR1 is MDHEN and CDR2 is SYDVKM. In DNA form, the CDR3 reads TGTGCCAGCAGTTTTTCGGGAGAAGGAGTGAATGAGCAGTTCTTC. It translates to CASSFSGEGVNEQFF. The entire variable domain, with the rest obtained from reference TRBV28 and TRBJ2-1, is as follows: DVKVTQSSRYLVKRTGEKVFLECVQDMDHENMFWYRQDPGLGLRLIYFSYDVKMKEKGDIPEGYSVSREKKERFSLILESASTNQTSMYLCASSFSGEGVNEQFFGPGTRLTVL.

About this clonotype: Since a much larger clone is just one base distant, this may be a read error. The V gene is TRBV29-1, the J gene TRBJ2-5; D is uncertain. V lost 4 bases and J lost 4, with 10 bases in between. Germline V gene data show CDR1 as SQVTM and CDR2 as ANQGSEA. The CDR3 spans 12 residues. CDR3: CSVGPRTETQYF. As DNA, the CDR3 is TGCAGCGTTGGGCCGAGGACAGAGACCCAGTACTTC. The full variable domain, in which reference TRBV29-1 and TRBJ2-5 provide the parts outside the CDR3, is SAVISQKPSRDICQRGTSLTIQCQVDSQVTMMFWYRQQPGQSLTLIATANQGSEATYESGFVIDKFPISRPNLTFSTLTVSNMSPEDSSIYLCSVGPRTETQYFGPGTRLLVL.

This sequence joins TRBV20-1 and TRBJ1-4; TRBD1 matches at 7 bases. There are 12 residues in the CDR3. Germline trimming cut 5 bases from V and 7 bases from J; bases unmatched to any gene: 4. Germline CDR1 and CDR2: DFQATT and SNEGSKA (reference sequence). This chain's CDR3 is CSARQGGEKLFF. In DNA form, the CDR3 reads TGCAGTGCTCGACAGGGCGGTGAAAAACTGTTTTTT.

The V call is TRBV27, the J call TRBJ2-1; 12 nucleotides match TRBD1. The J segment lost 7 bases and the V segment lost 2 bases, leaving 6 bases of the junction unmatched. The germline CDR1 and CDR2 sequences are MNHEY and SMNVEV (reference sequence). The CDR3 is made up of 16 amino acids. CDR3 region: CASSLRDRGRNNEQFF. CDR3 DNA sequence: TGTGCCAGCAGTTTACGGGACAGGGGGCGCAATAATGAGCAGTTCTTC.

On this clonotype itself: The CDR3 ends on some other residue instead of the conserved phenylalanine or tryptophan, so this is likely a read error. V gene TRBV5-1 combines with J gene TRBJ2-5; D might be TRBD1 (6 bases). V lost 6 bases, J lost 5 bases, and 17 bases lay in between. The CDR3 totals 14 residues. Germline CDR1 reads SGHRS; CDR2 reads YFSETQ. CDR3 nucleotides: TGCGCCAGCACAGGGGTTAGTGGGCAGGAGACCCAGTACTCC. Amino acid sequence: CASTGVSGQETQYS.

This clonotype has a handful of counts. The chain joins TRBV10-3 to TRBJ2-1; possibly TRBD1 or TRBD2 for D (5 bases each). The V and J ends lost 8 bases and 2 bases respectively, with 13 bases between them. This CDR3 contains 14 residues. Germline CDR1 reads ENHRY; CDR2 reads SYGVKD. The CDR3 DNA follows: TGTGCCATCGGGGGACGGGGAACCTACAATGAGCAGTTCTTC. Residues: CAIGGRGTYNEQFF.

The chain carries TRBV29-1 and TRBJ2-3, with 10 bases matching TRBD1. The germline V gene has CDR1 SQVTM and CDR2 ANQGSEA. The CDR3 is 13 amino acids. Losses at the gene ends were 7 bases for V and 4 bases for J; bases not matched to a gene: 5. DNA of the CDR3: TGCAGCGGCCGGGACAGGGGCCCAGATACGCAGTATTTT. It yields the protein CSGRDRGPDTQYF.

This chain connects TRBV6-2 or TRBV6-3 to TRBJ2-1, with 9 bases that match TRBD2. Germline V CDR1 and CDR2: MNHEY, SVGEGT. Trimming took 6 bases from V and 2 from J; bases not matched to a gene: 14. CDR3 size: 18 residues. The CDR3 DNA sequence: TGTGCCAGCAGACCCCCTTCCGGGTCTAGCGGGGCCTACAATGAGCAGTTCTTC. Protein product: CASRPPSGSSGAYNEQFF.